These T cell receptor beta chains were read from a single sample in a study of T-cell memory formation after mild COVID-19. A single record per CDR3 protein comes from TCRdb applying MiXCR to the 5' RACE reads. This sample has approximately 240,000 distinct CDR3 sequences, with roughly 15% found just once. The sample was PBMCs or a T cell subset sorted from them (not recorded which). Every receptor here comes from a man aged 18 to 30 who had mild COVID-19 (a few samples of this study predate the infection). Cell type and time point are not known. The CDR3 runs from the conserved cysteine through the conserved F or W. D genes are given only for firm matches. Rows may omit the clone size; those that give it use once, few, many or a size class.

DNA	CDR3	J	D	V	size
TGTGCCAGCAGTGGGACCCCCACTGAAGCTTTCTTT	CASSGTPTEAFF	TRBJ1-1	-	TRBV2	few
TGTGCCAGCAGCTTGGGCACTGAGCAGTTCTTC	CASSLGTEQFF	TRBJ2-1	-	TRBV7-8	few
TGTGCCAGCCGGGGTACAGTTAATGAAAAACTGTTTTTT	CASRGTVNEKLFF	TRBJ1-4	-	TRBV5-6	few
TGCAGTGCTAGAGACCCTCGACAGGGCGGCTACAATGAGCAGTTCTTC	CSARDPRQGGYNEQFF	TRBJ2-1	TRBD1	TRBV20-1	-
TGTGCCAGCAGCTTAAAGGGAACTCTTGGCTACACCTTC	CASSLKGTLGYTF	TRBJ1-2	-	TRBV7-9	-
TGCGCCAGCAGCCAAGATTTCGGAGCTCCCACTGAAGCTTTCTTT	CASSQDFGAPTEAFF	TRBJ1-1	-	TRBV4-3	-
TGTGCCAGCAGCTCCGGGACATATAAAGAGACCCAGTACTTC	CASSSGTYKETQYF	TRBJ2-5	-	TRBV7-2	few
TGTGCCTGGAGTGGGGACAGGGGTTGGAATGAGCAGTTCTTC	CAWSGDRGWNEQFF	TRBJ2-1	TRBD1	TRBV30	-
TGTGCCAGCAGCCACCCGGTGGGGGGGGGCACAGATACGCAGTATTTT	CASSHPVGGGTDTQYF	TRBJ2-3	TRBD2	TRBV4-2	-
TGTGCCAGCATGTCAGATACGCAGTATTTT	CASMSDTQYF	TRBJ2-3	-	TRBV7-8	few
TGTGCCAGCAGTCGGGACTGGGCGAACACAGATACGCAGTATTTT	CASSRDWANTDTQYF	TRBJ2-3	-	TRBV6-5	-
TGTGCCAGCGGACGGAACTCTGGGGCCAACGTCCTGACTTTC	CASGRNSGANVLTF	TRBJ2-6	-	TRBV7-2	-
TGCAGCGTTGAATCGACAGGGGGAGGCTACACCTTC	CSVESTGGGYTF	TRBJ1-2	TRBD1	TRBV29-1	many
TGTGCCAGCAGGACTCTAGCCAGGTACACTGAAGCTTTCTTT	CASRTLARYTEAFF	TRBJ1-1	-	TRBV7-2	-
TGTGCCAGCAGCTCCGAAATCCAAGAGACCCAGTACTTC	CASSSEIQETQYF	TRBJ2-5	-	TRBV11-1	-
TGTGCCAGCAGCCAGACTATTCAAGAGACCCAGTACTTC	CASSQTIQETQYF	TRBJ2-5	-	TRBV28	few
TGCGCCAGCAGCCAAGATGTCCGGGGGCGGGAGACCCAGTACTTC	CASSQDVRGRETQYF	TRBJ2-5	-	TRBV4-1	many
TGTGCCAGCAGCTTCGCGCGCGGGGACTCCTACAATGAGCAGTTCTTC	CASSFARGDSYNEQFF	TRBJ2-1	-	TRBV11-2	few
TGTGCCAGCAGCAAGGCCAGCAGGGCAGGCCTTGGAAACACCATATATTTT	CASSKASRAGLGNTIYF	TRBJ1-3	-	TRBV6-1	-
TGTGCCAGCAAGCAATGGGGGTCTAATGAAAAACTGTTTTTT	CASKQWGSNEKLFF	TRBJ1-4	-	TRBV2	-
TGTGCCAGCAGCATAGGGGCCACCGGGGAGCTGTTTTTT	CASSIGATGELFF	TRBJ2-2	-	TRBV5-5	-
TGTGCCAGCTCCCTCGGAGCGCGGGCCATTGTGGGCTACACCTTC	CASSLGARAIVGYTF	TRBJ1-2	-	TRBV18	few
TGTGCCAGCAGTTACTCTGCACAGGGTGCCTACGAGCAGTACTTC	CASSYSAQGAYEQYF	TRBJ2-7	-	TRBV6-5	once
TGTGCCAGCAGTGGCGGGGGGGCCCTCAATGAGCAGTTCTTC	CASSGGGALNEQFF	TRBJ2-1	TRBD2	TRBV12-3/TRBV12-4	-
TGCGCCAGCAGCACGACCGGGGAGCTGTTTTTT	CASSTTGELFF	TRBJ2-2	-	TRBV5-1	-
TGTGCCAGCAATCCGGGACTACTTAACTATGGCTACACCTTC	CASNPGLLNYGYTF	TRBJ1-2	-	TRBV12-3/TRBV12-4	-
TGTGCCAGCATAAGGATTGCCGGGACAGGGGATTCACCCCTCCACTTT	CASIRIAGTGDSPLHF	TRBJ1-6	TRBD1	TRBV7-2	-
TGTGCCAGCAGCTTAGAAAAGGGGGCCTTCGGGGAGCTGTTTTTT	CASSLEKGAFGELFF	TRBJ2-2	TRBD1	TRBV7-8	few
TGTGCCAGCATTGTGAACCCAGGGGGCGGCCGCTACAATGAGCAGTTCTTC	CASIVNPGGGRYNEQFF	TRBJ2-1	TRBD1	TRBV6-1	-
TGCGCCAGCAGCCAGGGGACAGGCCGACATGCAACTAATGAAAAACTGTTTTTT	CASSQGTGRHATNEKLFF	TRBJ1-4	TRBD1	TRBV4-3	once
TGCAGTGCTAGAGATCAGGGTGGGGAGACCCAGTACTTC	CSARDQGGETQYF	TRBJ2-5	-	TRBV20-1	-
TGTGCCAGCTCACCGACAGGATACGAGCAGTACTTC	CASSPTGYEQYF	TRBJ2-7	-	TRBV18	many
TGTGCCAGCAGCCATCCAGGTCGTCACACCGGGGAGCTGTTTTTT	CASSHPGRHTGELFF	TRBJ2-2	-	TRBV4-2	many
TGCAGTGCTCCTTATGACGCCGGGGAGCTGTTTTTT	CSAPYDAGELFF	TRBJ2-2	-	TRBV20-1	-
TGTGCCAGCAGCTCTACAGCGAACACAGATACGCAGTATTTT	CASSSTANTDTQYF	TRBJ2-3	-	TRBV7-3	few
TGTGCCAGCAGCTTAATGCCGTGGCGGGACTATGGCTACACCTTC	CASSLMPWRDYGYTF	TRBJ1-2	-	TRBV7-9	-
TGTGCCGGCTGCGATACGGGGAGTAATTCACCCCTCCACTTT	CAGCDTGSNSPLHF	TRBJ1-6	-	TRBV28	few
TGTGCCAGCAGCTCACGCAGGGGGGGGGAGGATACGCAGTATTTT	CASSSRRGGEDTQYF	TRBJ2-3	-	TRBV7-9	-
TGTGCCAGCAGCTTAGAAGGCTCAGCTACGCAGTATTTT	CASSLEGSATQYF	TRBJ2-3	-	TRBV7-8	-
TGCAGTGCTAGAGTGGACAGGGCGGCAGATACGCAGTATTTT	CSARVDRAADTQYF	TRBJ2-3	TRBD1	TRBV20-1	few
TGCGCCAGCAGGCCGCACACAGGGAACACTGAAGCTTTCTTT	CASRPHTGNTEAFF	TRBJ1-1	-	TRBV5-1	-
TGTGCCAGCAGCAAGACCTTCCGACTCCGGGGCTTTAATTCACCCCTCCACTTT	CASSKTFRLRGFNSPLHF	TRBJ1-6	-	TRBV7-9	once
TGCGCCAGCAGCTTGGATCAAGGGGGCCGGTCACCCCTCCACTTT	CASSLDQGGRSPLHF	TRBJ1-6	TRBD1	TRBV5-1	few
TGTGCCAGCAGGCGACTAGCCGGGGAGCTGTTTTTT	CASRRLAGELFF	TRBJ2-2	-	TRBV6-5	few
TGCGCCAGCAGCCAAGATTTGGCCACCAATCAGCCCCAGCATTTT	CASSQDLATNQPQHF	TRBJ1-5	-	TRBV4-3	few
TGCGCCAGCAGTCAATCGAAGCTAGCGGTTAAGAGCTCCTACAATGAGCAGTTCTTC	CASSQSKLAVKSSYNEQFF	TRBJ2-1	TRBD2	TRBV23-1	few
TGTGCCAGCAGCCCCCCGTGGGGGGGCCCGGAGACCCAGTACTTC	CASSPPWGGPETQYF	TRBJ2-5	-	TRBV3-1	many
TGTGCCAGCAGCTTAGAGGGCGGGAACACCGGGGAGCTGTTTTTT	CASSLEGGNTGELFF	TRBJ2-2	-	TRBV7-9	-
TGTGCCAGCAAACCAGGGGGTGCTTTTGGCTACACCTTC	CASKPGGAFGYTF	TRBJ1-2	TRBD1	TRBV27	many
TGCGCCAGCAGTGGATACACTGAAGCTTTCTTT	CASSGYTEAFF	TRBJ1-1	-	TRBV10-2	-
TGCGCCAGCAGCCAAGATGACCGGCACCCGTTCCAAGAGACCCAGTACTTC	CASSQDDRHPFQETQYF	TRBJ2-5	-	TRBV4-1	-
TGTGCCACCAGTGTCACAGACACCGGGGAGCTGTTTTTT	CATSVTDTGELFF	TRBJ2-2	-	TRBV24-1	-
TGTGCCAGCAGCTTTAGCGGGACTGAGGGGAGAGATACGCAGTATTTT	CASSFSGTEGRDTQYF	TRBJ2-3	TRBD2	TRBV7-2	-
TGTGCCTGGAGGCGGGGGCAGGGTGGAGAGCAGTACTTC	CAWRRGQGGEQYF	TRBJ2-7	-	TRBV30	-
TGTGCCAGTAGTATGCGGACGAATAACTATGGCTACACCTTC	CASSMRTNNYGYTF	TRBJ1-2	-	TRBV19	-
TGTGCCAGCAGCTTTAGGTGGGAAGAGACCCAGTACTTC	CASSFRWEETQYF	TRBJ2-5	-	TRBV7-2	-
TGTGCCAGCAGCTTAGGGTTGGACAGAAATGAAAAACTGTTTTTT	CASSLGLDRNEKLFF	TRBJ1-4	-	TRBV7-2	-
TGTGCCAGCAGCCACACAGCCAGACTAGCGGGTGCGTCCTACAATGAGCAGTTCTTC	CASSHTARLAGASYNEQFF	TRBJ2-1	TRBD2	TRBV11-2	-
TGTGCCAGCTCACGGGGGGACGGAATCACCGGGGAGCTGTTTTTT	CASSRGDGITGELFF	TRBJ2-2	-	TRBV18	-
TGCAGTGCTAGTACCAGGGGTTCTTCTAATTCACCCCTCCACTTT	CSASTRGSSNSPLHF	TRBJ1-6	-	TRBV20-1	-